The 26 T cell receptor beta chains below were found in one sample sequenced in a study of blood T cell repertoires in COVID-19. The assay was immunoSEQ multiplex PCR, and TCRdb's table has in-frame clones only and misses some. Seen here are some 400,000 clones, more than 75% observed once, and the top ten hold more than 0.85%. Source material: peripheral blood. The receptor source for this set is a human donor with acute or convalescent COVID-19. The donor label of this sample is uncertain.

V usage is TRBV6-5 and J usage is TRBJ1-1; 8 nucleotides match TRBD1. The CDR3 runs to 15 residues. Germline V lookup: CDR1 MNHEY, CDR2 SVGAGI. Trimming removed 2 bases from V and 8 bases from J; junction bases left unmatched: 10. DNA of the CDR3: TGTGCCAGCAGTTACGGAGGACAGGGACCTTCAGAAGCTTTCTTT. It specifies CASSYGGQGPSEAFF.

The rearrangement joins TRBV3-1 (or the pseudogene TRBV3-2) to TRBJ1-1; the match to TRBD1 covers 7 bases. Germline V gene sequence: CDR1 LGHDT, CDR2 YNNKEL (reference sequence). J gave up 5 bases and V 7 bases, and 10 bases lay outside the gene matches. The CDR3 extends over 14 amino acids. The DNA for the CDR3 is TGTGCCAGCAAGCTTCGGGCAGGGGGGACTGAAGCTTTCTTT. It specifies CASKLRAGGTEAFF.

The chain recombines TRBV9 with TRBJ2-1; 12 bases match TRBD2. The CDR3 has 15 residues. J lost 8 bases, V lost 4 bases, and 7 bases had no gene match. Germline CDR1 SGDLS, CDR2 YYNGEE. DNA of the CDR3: TGTGCCAGCAGCAATCGACTAGCGGGAGTCCATGAGCAGTTCTTC. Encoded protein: CASSNRLAGVHEQFF. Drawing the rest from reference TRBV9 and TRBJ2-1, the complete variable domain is DSGVTQTPKHLITATGQRVTLRCSPRSGDLSVYWYQQSLDQGLQFLIQYYNGEERAKGNILERFSAQQFPDLHSELNLSSLELGDSALYFCASSNRLAGVHEQFFGPGTRLTVL.

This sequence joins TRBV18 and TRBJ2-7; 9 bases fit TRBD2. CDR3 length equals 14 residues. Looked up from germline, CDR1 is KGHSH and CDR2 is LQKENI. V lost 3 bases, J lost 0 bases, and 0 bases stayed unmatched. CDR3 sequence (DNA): TGTGCCAGCTCACCGGGACTAGCCTCCTACGAGCAGTACTTC. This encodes CASSPGLASYEQYF.

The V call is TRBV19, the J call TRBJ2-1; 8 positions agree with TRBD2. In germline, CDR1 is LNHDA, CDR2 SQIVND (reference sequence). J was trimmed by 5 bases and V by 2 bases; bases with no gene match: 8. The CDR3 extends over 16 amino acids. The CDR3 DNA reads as TGTGCCAGTAGTATACCCGGGGGGGCTCGGAACAATGAGCAGTTCTTC. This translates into CASSIPGGARNNEQFF. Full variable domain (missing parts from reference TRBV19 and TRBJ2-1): DGGITQSPKYLFRKEGQNVTLSCEQNLNHDAMYWYRQDPGQGLRLIYYSQIVNDFQKGDIAEGYSVSREKKESFPLTVTSAQKNPTAFYLCASSIPGGARNNEQFFGPGTRLTVL.

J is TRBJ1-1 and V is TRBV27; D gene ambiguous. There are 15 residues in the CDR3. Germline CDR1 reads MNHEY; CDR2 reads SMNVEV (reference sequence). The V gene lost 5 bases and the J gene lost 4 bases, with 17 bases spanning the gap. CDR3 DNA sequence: TGTGCCAGCAGTCGACGACCCCCGGGGATCACTGAAGCTTTCTTT. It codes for CASSRRPPGITEAFF.

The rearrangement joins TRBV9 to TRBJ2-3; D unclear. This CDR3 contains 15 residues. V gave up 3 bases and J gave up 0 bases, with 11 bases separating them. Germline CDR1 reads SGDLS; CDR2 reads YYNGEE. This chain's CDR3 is CASSAYSLSTDTQYF. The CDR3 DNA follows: TGTGCCAGCAGCGCCTACAGTCTCAGCACAGATACGCAGTATTTT.

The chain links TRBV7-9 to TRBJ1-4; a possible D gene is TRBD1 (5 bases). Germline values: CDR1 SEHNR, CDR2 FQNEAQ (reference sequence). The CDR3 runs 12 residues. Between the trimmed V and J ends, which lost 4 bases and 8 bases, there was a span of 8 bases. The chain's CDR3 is CASSSGGEKLFF. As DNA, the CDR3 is TGTGCCAGCAGCTCTGGGGGGGAAAAACTGTTTTTT. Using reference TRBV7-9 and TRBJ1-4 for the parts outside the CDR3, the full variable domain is DTGVSQNPRHKITKRGQNVTFRCDPISEHNRLYWYRQTLGQGPEFLTYFQNEAQLEKSRLLSDRFSAERPKGSFSTLEIQRTEQGDSAMYLCASSSGGEKLFFGSGTQLSVL.

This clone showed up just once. The CDR3 nucleotides read TGTGCCAGCAGCTTCTTGAGCTTAGGGGCCCAAGAGACCCAGTACTTC. Its protein product is CASSFLSLGAQETQYF. V and J are TRBV5-6 and TRBJ2-5; tentatively, D is TRBD1 (5 bases). The V gene lost 2 bases and the J gene lost 1 base, with 15 bases spanning the gap. CDR3 length equals 16 residues. Germline V gives CDR1 SGHDT, CDR2 YYEEEE.

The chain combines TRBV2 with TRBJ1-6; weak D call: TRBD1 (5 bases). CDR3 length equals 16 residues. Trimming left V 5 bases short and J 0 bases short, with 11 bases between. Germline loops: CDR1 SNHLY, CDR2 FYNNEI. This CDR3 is CASSKGSSSYNSPLHF. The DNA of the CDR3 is TGTGCCAGCAGTAAGGGGTCGAGCTCCTATAATTCACCCCTCCACTTT.

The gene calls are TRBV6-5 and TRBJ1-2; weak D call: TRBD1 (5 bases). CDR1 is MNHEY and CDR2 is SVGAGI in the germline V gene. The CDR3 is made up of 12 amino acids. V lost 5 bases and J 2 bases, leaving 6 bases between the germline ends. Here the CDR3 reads CASSRGNYGYTF. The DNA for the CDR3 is TGTGCCAGCAGTAGGGGAAACTATGGCTACACCTTC.

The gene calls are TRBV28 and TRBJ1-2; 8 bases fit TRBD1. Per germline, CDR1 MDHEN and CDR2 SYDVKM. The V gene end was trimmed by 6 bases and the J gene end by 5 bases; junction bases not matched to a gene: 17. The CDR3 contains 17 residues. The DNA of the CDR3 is TGTGCCAGCAGAGACGGTCGGTTCAGGGGGCAAGTTTATGGCTACACCTTC. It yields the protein CASRDGRFRGQVYGYTF.

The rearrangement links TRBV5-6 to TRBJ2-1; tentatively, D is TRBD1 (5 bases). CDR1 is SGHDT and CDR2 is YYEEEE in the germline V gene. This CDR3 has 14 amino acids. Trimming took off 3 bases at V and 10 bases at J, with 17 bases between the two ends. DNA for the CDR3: TGTGCCAGCAGCTGGGTATTCAGGGCCGGGGAGCAGTTCTTC. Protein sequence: CASSWVFRAGEQFF.

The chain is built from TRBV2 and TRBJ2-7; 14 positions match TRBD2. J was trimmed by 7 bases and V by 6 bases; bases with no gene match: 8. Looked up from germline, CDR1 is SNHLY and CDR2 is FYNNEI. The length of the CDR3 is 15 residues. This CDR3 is CASRPPGLAGVEQYF. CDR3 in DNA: TGTGCCAGCAGACCCCCGGGACTAGCGGGAGTTGAGCAGTACTTC.

The CDR3 protein is CASSRSGGGGYTF. DNA of the CDR3: TGTGCCAGCAGCCGGAGCGGCGGAGGGGGCTACACCTTC. V is TRBV7-9 and J is TRBJ1-2; no definite D call. Germline CDR1 and CDR2: SEHNR and FQNEAQ (reference sequence). The CDR3 length is 13 residues. V lost 5 bases and J lost 8, with 15 bases in between.

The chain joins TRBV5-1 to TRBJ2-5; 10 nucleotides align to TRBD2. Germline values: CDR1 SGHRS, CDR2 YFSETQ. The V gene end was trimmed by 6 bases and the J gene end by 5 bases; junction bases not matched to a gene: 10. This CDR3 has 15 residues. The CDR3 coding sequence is TGCGCCAGCACGAGGGGGGCTAGCGGGAGTGAGACCCAGTACTTC. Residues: CASTRGASGSETQYF.

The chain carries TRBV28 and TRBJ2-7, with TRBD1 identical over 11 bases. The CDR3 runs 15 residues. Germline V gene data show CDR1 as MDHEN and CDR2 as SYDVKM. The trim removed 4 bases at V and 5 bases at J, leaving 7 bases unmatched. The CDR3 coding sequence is TGTGCCAGCAGTTCGACCGGGACAGGGGGTAACGAGCAGTACTTC. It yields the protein CASSSTGTGGNEQYF.

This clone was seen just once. The CDR3 loop reads CASSSARAANTGELFF. Written as DNA, the CDR3 is TGTGCCAGCAGCTCCGCGAGGGCGGCGAACACCGGGGAGCTGTTTTTT. This rearrangement joins TRBV3-1 (or the pseudogene TRBV3-2) to TRBJ2-2, with D possibly TRBD2 on 5 matching bases. V lost 5 bases and J 0 bases, leaving 13 bases between the germline ends. The germline V gene has CDR1 LGHDT and CDR2 YNNKEL (reference sequence). The CDR3 is made up of 16 amino acids.

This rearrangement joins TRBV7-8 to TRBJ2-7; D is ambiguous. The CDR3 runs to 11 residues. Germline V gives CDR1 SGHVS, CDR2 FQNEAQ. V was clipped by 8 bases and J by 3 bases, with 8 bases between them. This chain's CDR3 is CASGKNYEQYF. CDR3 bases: TGTGCCAGCGGCAAGAACTACGAGCAGTACTTC.

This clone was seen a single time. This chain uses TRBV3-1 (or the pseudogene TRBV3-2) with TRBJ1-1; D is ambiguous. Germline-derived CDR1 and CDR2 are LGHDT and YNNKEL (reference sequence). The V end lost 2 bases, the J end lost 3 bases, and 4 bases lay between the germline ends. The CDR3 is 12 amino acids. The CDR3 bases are TGTGCCAGCAGCCAATCTGACACTGAAGCTTTCTTT. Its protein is CASSQSDTEAFF.

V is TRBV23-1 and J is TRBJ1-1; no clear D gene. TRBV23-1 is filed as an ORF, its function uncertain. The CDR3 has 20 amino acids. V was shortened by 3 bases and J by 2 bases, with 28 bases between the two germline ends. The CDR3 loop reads CASSHNFGGIVERGNTEAFF. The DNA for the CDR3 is TGCGCCAGCAGTCATAATTTCGGTGGTATCGTGGAACGCGGAAACACTGAAGCTTTCTTT.

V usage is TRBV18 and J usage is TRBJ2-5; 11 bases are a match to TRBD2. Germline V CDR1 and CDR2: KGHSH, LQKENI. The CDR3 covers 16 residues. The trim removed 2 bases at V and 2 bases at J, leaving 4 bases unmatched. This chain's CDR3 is CASSPKGLAVQETQYF. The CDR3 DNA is TGTGCCAGCTCACCAAAGGGACTAGCGGTACAAGAGACCCAGTACTTC.

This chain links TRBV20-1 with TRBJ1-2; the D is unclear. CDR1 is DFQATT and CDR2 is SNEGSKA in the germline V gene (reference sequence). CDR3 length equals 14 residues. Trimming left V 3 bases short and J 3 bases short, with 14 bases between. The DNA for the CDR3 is TGCAGTGCTAGTGAACTGGGCTTAGACTATGGCTACACCTTC. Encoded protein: CSASELGLDYGYTF.

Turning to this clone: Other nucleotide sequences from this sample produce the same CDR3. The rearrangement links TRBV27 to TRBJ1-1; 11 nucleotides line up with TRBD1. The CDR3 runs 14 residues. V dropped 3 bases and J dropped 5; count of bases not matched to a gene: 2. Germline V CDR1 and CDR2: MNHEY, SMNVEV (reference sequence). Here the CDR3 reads CASSFGTGGTEAFF. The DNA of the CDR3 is TGTGCCAGCAGTTTTGGGACAGGGGGGACTGAAGCTTTCTTT.

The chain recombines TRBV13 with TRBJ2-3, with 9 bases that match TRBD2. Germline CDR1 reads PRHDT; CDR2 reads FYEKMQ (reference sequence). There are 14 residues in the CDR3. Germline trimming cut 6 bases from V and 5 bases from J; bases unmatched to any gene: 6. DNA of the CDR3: TGTGCCAGCAGGCGGGAGGGCCGGGGAGATACGCAGTATTTT. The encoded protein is CASRREGRGDTQYF.

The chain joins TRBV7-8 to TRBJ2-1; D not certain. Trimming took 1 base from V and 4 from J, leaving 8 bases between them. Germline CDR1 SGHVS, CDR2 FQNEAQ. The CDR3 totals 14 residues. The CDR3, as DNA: TGTGCCAGCAGCTTAGGGCAGTTTTACAATGAGCAGTTCTTC. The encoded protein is CASSLGQFYNEQFF.